Here is one TCR beta chain with its context. Its specificity is not known. This sample is part of a study of shared clonotypes between healthy human individuals. The study ran the assay at deep level. The table came from immunoSEQ multiplex PCR; TCRdb's copy has only in-frame clones and leaves some out. The sample holds more than 450,000 clones, 75% to 85% seen once. There were no recent acute infections or vaccinations among the donors, who were healthy HIV-negative adults. Genomic DNA of unsorted samples came from tens of millions of PBMCs. CDR1 is SGHTA and CDR2 is FQGNSA in the germline V gene. V dropped 8 bases and J dropped 1 base, with 12 bases sitting between them. The CDR3 runs to 14 residues. General study findings and limits: Few donors limited the genetic and exposure-history diversity represented.

The clonotype originates from a woman in her forties in good health. Some clones in this sample may be carry-over from other donors' samples. Sequenced sample: PBMCs. The genes are TRBV7-2 and TRBJ1-3, with D maybe TRBD1 (5 bases). CDR3 sequence reads: CASGTGGSGNTIYF. In DNA form, the CDR3 reads TGTGCCAGCGGGACTGGGGGGTCTGGAAACACCATATATTTT. The whole variable domain, filled in from reference TRBV7-2 and TRBJ1-3, reads GAGVSQSPSNKVTEKGKDVELRCDPISGHTALYWYRQSLGQGLEFLIYFQGNSAPDKSGLPSDRFSAERTGGSVSTLTIQRTQQEDSAVYLCASGTGGSGNTIYFGEGSWLTVV.